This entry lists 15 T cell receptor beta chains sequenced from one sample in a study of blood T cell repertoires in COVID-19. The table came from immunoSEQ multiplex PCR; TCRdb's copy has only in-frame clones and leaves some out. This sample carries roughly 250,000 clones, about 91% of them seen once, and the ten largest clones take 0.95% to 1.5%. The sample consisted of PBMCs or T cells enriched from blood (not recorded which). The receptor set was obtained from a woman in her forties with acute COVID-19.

The CDR3 nucleotides are TGTGCCAGCAGCACAGGGGAGGAGCACACCATATATTTT. It encodes CASSTGEEHTIYF. The chain uses TRBV12-3 or TRBV12-4 and TRBJ1-3; 7 bases line up with TRBD1. The CDR3 sequence is 13 residues long. V gave up 6 bases and J gave up 8 bases; unmatched junction bases: 7.

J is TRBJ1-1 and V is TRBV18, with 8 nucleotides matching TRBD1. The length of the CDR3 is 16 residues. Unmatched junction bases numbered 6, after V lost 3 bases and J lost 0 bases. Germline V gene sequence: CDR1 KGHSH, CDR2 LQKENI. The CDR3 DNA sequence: TGTGCCAGCTCACCGTCCGAGGGACAGGTGAACACTGAAGCTTTCTTT. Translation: CASSPSEGQVNTEAFF.

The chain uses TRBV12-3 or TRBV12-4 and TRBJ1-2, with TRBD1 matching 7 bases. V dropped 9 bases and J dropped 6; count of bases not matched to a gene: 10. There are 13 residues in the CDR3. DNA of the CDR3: TGTGCCAGTACCCGACAGGGATCGGATGGCTACACCTTC. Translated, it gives CASTRQGSDGYTF.

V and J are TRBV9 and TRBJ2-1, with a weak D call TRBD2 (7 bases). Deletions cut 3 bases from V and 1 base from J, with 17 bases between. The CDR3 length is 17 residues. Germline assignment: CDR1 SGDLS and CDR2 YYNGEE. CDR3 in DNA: TGTGCCAGCAGCGACCCATTTCGGGGGGCATCCTACAATGAGCAGTTCTTC. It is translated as CASSDPFRGASYNEQFF.

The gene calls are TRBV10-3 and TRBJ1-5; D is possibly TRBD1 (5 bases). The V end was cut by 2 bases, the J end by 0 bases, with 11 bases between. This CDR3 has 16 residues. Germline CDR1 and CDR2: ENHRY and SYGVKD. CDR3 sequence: CAISERQPTSNQPQHF. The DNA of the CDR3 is TGTGCCATCAGTGAGAGACAGCCAACTAGCAATCAGCCCCAGCATTTT.

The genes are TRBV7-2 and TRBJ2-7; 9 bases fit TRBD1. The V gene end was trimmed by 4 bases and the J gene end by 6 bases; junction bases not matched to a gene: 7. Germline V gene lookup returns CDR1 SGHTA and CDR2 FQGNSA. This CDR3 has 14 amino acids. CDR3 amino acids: CASSSDRGSPEQYV. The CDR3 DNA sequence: TGTGCCAGCAGCTCGGACAGGGGTTCCCCCGAGCAGTACGTC.

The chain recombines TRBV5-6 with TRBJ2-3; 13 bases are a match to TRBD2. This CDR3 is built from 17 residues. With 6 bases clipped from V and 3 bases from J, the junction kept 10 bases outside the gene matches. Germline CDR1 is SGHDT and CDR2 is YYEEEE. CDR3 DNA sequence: TGTGCCAGCACGCTAGTACCGGGACTAGCGGGAACAGATACGCAGTATTTT. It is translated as CASTLVPGLAGTDTQYF.

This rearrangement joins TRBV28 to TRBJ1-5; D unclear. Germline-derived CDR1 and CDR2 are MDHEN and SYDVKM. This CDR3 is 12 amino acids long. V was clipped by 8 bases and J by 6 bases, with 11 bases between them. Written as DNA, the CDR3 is TGTGCCAGCCTTAAACGGGGTCAGCCCCAGCATTTT. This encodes CASLKRGQPQHF.

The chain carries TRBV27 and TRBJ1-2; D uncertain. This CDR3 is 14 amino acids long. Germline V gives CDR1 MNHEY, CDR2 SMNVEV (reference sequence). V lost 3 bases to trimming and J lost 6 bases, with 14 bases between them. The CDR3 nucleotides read TGTGCCAGCAGTTTCTATGCGGGGATGGATGGCTACACCTTC. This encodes CASSFYAGMDGYTF.

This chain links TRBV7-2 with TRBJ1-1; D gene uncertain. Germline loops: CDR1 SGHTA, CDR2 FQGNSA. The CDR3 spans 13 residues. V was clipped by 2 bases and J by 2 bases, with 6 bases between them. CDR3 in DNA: TGTGCCAGCAGCTTAACAGATAACACTGAAGCTTTCTTT. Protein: CASSLTDNTEAFF. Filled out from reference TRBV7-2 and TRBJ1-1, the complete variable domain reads GAGVSQSPSNKVTEKGKDVELRCDPISGHTALYWYRQSLGQGLEFLIYFQGNSAPDKSGLPSDRFSAERTGGSVSTLTIQRTQQEDSAVYLCASSLTDNTEAFFGQGTRLTVV.

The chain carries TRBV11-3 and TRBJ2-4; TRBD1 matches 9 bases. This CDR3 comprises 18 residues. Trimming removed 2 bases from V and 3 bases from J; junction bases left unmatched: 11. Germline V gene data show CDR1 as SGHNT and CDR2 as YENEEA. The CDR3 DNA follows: TGTGCCAGCAGCTTATTCGTCAGGGACAGGGAGGGCAAAAACATTCAGTACTTC. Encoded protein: CASSLFVRDREGKNIQYF.

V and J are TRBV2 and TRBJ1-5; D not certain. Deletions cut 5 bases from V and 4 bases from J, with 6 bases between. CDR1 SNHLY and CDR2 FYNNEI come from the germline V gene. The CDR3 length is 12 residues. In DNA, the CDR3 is TGTGCCAGCAGTCCAGGAAATCAGCCCCAGCATTTT. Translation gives CASSPGNQPQHF.

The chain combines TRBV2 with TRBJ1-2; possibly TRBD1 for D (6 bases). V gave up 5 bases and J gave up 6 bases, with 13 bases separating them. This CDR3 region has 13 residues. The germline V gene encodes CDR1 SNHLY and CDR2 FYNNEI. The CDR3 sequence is CASSRQARNGYTF. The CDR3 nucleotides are TGTGCCAGCAGTAGACAGGCTAGGAATGGCTACACCTTC.

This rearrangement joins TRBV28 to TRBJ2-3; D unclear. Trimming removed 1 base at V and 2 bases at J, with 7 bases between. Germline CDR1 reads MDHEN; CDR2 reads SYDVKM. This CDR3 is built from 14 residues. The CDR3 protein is CASSLSDYTDTQYF. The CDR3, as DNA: TGTGCCAGCAGTTTATCAGATTACACAGATACGCAGTATTTT.

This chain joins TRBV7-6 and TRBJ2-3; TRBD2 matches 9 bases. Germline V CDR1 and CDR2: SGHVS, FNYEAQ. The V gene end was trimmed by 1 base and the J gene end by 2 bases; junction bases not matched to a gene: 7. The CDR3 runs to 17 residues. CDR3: CASSLDPIAGATDTQYF. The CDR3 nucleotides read TGTGCCAGCAGCTTAGACCCGATAGCGGGAGCCACAGATACGCAGTATTTT.